One T cell receptor (beta chain) is described in this entry. Other DNA sequences from this sample encode an identical CDR3 as well. Sequenced by immunoSEQ multiplex PCR; TCRdb stores in-frame clones only, minus some. The table has 90,000 to 120,000 clones, 85% to 95% seen once. The data were obtained in a study of T cell changes during pregnancy in multiple sclerosis. Germline V CDR1 and CDR2: SGDLS, YYNGEE. The CDR3 is 15 residues long. The germline V and J ends were trimmed by 2 bases and 1 base, with 10 bases remaining between them. The input for sequencing was peripheral blood, taken in the third trimester of pregnancy. The chain carries TRBV9 and TRBJ1-3, with D maybe TRBD1 (6 bases). The sequence was obtained from a female donor in good health, enrolled as a control in a pregnancy study. The CDR3, as DNA: TGTGCCAGCAGCGTGACAGGAAGTTCTGGAAACACCATATATTTT. It specifies CASSVTGSSGNTIYF.